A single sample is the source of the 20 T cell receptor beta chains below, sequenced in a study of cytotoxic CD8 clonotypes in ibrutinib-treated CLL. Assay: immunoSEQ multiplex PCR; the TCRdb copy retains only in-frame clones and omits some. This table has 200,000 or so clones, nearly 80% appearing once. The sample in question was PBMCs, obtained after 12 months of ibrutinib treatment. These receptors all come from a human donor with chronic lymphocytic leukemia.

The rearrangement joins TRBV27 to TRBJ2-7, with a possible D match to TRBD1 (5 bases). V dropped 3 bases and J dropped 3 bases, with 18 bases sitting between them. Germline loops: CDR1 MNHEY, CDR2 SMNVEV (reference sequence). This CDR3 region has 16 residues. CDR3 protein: CASSFSHFQGFYEQYF. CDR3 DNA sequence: TGTGCCAGCAGTTTTTCCCATTTCCAGGGATTCTACGAGCAGTACTTC.

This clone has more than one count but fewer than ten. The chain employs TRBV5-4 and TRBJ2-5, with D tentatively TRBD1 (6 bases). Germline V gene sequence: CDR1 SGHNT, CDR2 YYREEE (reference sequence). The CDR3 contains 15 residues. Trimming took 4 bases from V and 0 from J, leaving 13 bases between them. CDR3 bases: TGTGCCAGCAGCGAGGACAGCTGGTACCAAGAGACCCAGTACTTC. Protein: CASSEDSWYQETQYF.

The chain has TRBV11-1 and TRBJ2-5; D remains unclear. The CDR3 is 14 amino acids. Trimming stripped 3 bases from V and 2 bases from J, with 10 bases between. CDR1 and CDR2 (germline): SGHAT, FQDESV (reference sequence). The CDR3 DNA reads TGTGCCAGCAGCTTCTCCGATGGTCAAGAGACCCAGTACTTC. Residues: CASSFSDGQETQYF. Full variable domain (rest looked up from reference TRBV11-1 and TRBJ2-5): EAEVAQSPRYKITEKSQAVAFWCDPISGHATLYWYRQILGQGPELLVQFQDESVVDDSQLPKDRFSAERLKGVDSTLKIQPAELGDSAMYLCASSFSDGQETQYFGPGTRLLVL.

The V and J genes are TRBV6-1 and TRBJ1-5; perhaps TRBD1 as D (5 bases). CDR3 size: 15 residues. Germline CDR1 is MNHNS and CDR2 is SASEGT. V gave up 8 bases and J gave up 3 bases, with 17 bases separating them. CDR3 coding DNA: TGTGCCAGCCACCAGGGCGCGGATCCCAATCAGCCCCAGCATTTT. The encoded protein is CASHQGADPNQPQHF.

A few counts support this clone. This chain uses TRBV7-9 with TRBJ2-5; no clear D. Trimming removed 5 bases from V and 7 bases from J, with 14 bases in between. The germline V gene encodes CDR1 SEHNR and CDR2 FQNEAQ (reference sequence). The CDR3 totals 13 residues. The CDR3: CASSRLGVGTQYF. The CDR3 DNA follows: TGTGCCAGCAGCAGGCTTGGAGTTGGGACCCAGTACTTC.

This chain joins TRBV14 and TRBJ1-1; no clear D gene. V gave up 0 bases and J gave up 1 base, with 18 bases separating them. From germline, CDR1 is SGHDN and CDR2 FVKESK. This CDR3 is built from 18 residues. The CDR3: CASSQDREEGRTNTEAFF. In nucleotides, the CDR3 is TGTGCCAGCAGCCAAGATAGGGAGGAGGGCAGAACGAACACTGAAGCTTTCTTT.

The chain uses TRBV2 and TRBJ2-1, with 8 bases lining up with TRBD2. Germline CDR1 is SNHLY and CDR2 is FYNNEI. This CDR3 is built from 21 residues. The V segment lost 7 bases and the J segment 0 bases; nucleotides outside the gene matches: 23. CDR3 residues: CASKTRGSGSLLPSSYNEQFF. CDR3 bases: TGTGCCAGCAAAACTAGGGGGAGCGGGAGCCTACTACCGAGCTCCTACAATGAGCAGTTCTTC. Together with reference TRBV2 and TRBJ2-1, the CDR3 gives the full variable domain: EPEVTQTPSHQVTQMGQEVILRCVPISNHLYFYWYRQILGQKVEFLVSFYNNEISEKSEIFDDQFSVERPDGSNFTLKIRSTKLEDSAMYFCASKTRGSGSLLPSSYNEQFFGPGTRLTVL.

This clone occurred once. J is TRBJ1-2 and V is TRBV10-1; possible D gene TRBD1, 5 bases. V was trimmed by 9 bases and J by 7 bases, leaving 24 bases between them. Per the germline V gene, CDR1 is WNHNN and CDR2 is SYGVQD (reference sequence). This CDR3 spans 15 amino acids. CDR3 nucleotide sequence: TGCGCCAGAAGATTCGACAGAGTGGTACCCTTTGGCTACACCTTC. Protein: CARRFDRVVPFGYTF.

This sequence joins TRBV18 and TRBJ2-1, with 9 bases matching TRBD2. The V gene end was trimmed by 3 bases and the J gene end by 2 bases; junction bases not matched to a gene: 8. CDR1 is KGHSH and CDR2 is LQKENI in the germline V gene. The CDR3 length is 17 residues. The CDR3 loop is CASSPPGLAKPYNEQFF. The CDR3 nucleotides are TGTGCCAGCTCACCCCCGGGACTAGCTAAGCCCTACAATGAGCAGTTCTTC.

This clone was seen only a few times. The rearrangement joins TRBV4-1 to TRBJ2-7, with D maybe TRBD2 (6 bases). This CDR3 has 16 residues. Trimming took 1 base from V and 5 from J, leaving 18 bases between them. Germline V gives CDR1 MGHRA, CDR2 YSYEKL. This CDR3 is CASSQGGGRMLHEQYF. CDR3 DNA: TGCGCCAGCAGCCAAGGGGGAGGACGAATGCTCCACGAGCAGTACTTC.

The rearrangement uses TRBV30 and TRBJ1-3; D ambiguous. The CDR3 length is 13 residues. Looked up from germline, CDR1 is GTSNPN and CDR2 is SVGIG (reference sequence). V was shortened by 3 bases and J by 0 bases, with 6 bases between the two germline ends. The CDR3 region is CAWSLRSGNTIYF. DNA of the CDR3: TGTGCCTGGAGCCTCCGCTCTGGAAACACCATATATTTT.

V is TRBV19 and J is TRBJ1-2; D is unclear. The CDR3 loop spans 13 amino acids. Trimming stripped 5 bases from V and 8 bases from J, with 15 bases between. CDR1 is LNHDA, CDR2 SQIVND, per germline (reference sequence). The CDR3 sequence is CASSPDTLVGYTF. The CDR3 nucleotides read TGTGCCAGTAGTCCCGACACCCTGGTGGGCTACACCTTC.

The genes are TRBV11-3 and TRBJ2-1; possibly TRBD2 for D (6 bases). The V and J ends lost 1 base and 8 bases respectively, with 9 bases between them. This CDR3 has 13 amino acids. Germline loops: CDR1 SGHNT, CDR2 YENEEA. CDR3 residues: CASSLAGVDEQFF. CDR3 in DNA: TGTGCCAGCAGCTTAGCGGGGGTTGATGAGCAGTTCTTC. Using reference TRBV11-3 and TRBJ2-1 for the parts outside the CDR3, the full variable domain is EAGVVQSPRYKIIEKKQPVAFWCNPISGHNTLYWYLQNLGQGPELLIRYENEEAVDDSQLPKDRFSAERLKGVDSTLKIQPAELGDSAVYLCASSLAGVDEQFFGPGTRLTVL.

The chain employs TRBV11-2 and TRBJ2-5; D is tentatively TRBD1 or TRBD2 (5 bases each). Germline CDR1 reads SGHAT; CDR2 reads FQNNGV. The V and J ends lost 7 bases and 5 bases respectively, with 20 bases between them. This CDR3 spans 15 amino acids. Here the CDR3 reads CASTPGTLRGETQYF. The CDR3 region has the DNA TGTGCCAGCACCCCCGGGACGCTAAGAGGGGAGACCCAGTACTTC.

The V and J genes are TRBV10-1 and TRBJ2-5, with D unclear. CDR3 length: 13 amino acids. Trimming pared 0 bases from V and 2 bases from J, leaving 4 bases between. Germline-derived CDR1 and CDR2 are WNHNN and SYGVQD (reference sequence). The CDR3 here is CASSESQQETQYF. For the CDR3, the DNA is TGCGCCAGCAGTGAGTCTCAGCAAGAGACCCAGTACTTC.

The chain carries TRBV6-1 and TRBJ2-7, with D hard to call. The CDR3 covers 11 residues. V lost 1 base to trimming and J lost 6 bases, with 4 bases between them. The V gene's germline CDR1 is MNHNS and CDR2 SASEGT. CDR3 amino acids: CASSEGVEQYF. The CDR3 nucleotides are TGTGCCAGCAGTGAAGGGGTCGAGCAGTACTTC.

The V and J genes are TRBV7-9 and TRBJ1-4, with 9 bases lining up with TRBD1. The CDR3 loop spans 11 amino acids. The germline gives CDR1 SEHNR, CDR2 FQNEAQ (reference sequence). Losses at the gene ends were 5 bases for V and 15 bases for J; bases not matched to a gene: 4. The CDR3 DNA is TGTGCCAGCAGCCACAGGGGGCGGGTGTTTTTT. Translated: CASSHRGRVFF.

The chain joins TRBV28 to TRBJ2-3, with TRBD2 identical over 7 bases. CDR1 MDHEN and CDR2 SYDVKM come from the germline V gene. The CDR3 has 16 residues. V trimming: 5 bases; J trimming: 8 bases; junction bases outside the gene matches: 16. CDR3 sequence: CASSPRRAGMRVTQYF. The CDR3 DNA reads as TGTGCCAGCAGTCCCAGACGAGCGGGAATGCGCGTTACGCAGTATTTT.

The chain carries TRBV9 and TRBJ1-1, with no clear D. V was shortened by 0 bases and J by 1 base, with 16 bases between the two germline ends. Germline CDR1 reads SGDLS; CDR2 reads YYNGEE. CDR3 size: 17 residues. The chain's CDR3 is CASSVVGGVKGNTEAFF. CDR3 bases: TGTGCCAGCAGCGTAGTTGGTGGGGTTAAGGGGAACACTGAAGCTTTCTTT.

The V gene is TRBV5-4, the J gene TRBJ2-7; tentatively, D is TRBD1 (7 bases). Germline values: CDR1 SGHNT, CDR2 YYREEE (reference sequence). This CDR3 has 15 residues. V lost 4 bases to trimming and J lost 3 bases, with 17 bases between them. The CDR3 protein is CASSGGTDVYYEQYF. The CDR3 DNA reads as TGTGCCAGCAGCGGGGGGACAGACGTATACTACGAGCAGTACTTC.